Reported below is one T cell receptor (beta chain). The CDR3 extends over 15 amino acids. Germline-derived CDR1 and CDR2 are SGHNT and YYREEE (reference sequence). V lost 10 bases and J lost 4; bases outside the gene matches: 11. The data were obtained in a study of blood T cell repertoires in COVID-19. TCRdb keeps only in-frame clones here, not all; method: immunoSEQ multiplex PCR. The repertoire consists of some 300,000 clones, with 75% to 90% occurring once and the leading ten covering roughly a tenth. V and J are TRBV5-4 and TRBJ1-6, with 7 positions matching TRBD1. The clonotype comes from a middle-aged woman who had recovered from COVID-19. The sample consisted of PBMCs or T cells enriched from blood (not recorded which). The CDR3 is CAAQTGTEYNSPLHF. The CDR3 DNA reads TGTGCCGCCCAGACTGGGACAGAGTATAATTCACCCCTCCACTTT.